What follows is one TCR beta chain and its context. Its antigen is not identified. Trimming cost V 2 bases and J 0 bases; bases outside gene matches: 4. Per germline, CDR1 SGDLS and CDR2 YYNGEE. This CDR3 spans 15 amino acids. These donors were members of the 120-subject validation cohort, a group separate from the roughly 670-subject first cohort. The source of the sample is a study of cytomegalovirus exposure and HLA in healthy donors. Study results and caveats: The classifier was said to identify cytomegalovirus status with high specificity and sensitivity. Listed as cytomegalovirus-associated were 150 to 200 TCR beta chains.

Generated by immunoSEQ multiplex PCR, the TCRdb table keeps only in-frame clones and is missing some. The sample lists 150,000 to 180,000 clones, about 86% occurring once. Specimen: PBMCs. The sequence was collected from a human donor in good health. The chain recombines TRBV9 with TRBJ1-2; the match to TRBD1 covers 7 bases. The CDR3 here is CASSVGDSPNYGYTF. The CDR3 coding sequence is TGTGCCAGCAGCGTGGGGGACAGCCCTAACTATGGCTACACCTTC. Together with reference TRBV9 and TRBJ1-2, the CDR3 gives the full variable domain: DSGVTQTPKHLITATGQRVTLRCSPRSGDLSVYWYQQSLDQGLQFLIQYYNGEERAKGNILERFSAQQFPDLHSELNLSSLELGDSALYFCASSVGDSPNYGYTFGSGTRLTVV.